These T cell receptor beta chains were read from a single sample in a study of Graves' ophthalmopathy and Graves' hyperthyroidism. MiXCR was run by TCRdb on the multiplex PCR reads, yielding one entry per CDR3 protein. The sample yields more than 1,000,000 distinct CDR3 sequences, 36% seen once. Sequencing was performed on peripheral blood or thyroid tissue (not recorded which). These receptors originate from an adult man with Graves' hyperthyroidism. The CDR3 runs from the conserved cysteine through the conserved F or W. D genes are given only for firm matches. Size values are once, few and many counts, or a class for expanded clones, and some rows have none.

TRBD1 | . | TRBJ2-2 | TRBV15 | TGTGCCACCAGCAGAGCAGGGGGCATCACCGGGGAGCTGTTTTTT | CATSRAGGITGELFF
. | few | TRBJ2-7 | TRBV28 | TGTGCCAGCGGGCCCGGGTACGAGCAGTACTTC | CASGPGYEQYF
. | many | TRBJ1-5 | TRBV29-1 | TGCAGCGTTCCCGGGGAAGGTATGGGGCCCTGCTATCAGCCCCAGCATTTT | CSVPGEGMGPCYQPQHF
TRBD1 | . | TRBJ1-1 | TRBV14 | TGTGCCAGCAGTGCGGGGACAGGGGGCGCACGGAACACTGAAGCTTTCTTT | CASSAGTGGARNTEAFF
TRBD2 | . | TRBJ2-7 | TRBV20-1 | TGCAGTGCTAGAGATCCGGCTAGCGGGGGACACTCCTACGAGCAGTACTTC | CSARDPASGGHSYEQYF
TRBD1 | . | TRBJ1-6 | TRBV19 | TGTGCCAGCGCCGGGACAGGGGCTTCACCCCTCCACTTT | CASAGTGASPLHF
TRBD2 | many | TRBJ2-5 | TRBV10-3 | TGTGCCTCAACGGGGGGGCGTGGAAGGGAGACCCAGTACTTC | CASTGGRGRETQYF
. | many | TRBJ1-3 | TRBV7-2 | TGTGCCAGCAGCTCATACATGACAGGAGCTGGAAACACCATATATTTT | CASSSYMTGAGNTIYF
TRBD1 | . | TRBJ2-7 | TRBV7-9 | TGTGCCAGCAGCCCCCTAGCTAGGGGGCACAGCGAGCAGTACTTC | CASSPLARGHSEQYF
. | many | TRBJ1-6 | TRBV7-9 | TGTGCCAGCAGCTCACCGCCAGCAACAGGGATTAATTCACCCCTCCACTTT | CASSSPPATGINSPLHF
TRBD1 | . | TRBJ1-6 | TRBV7-8 | TGTGCCAGCAGCCCGGGACAGGGAGAAAAGGGTAATTCACCCCTCCACTTT | CASSPGQGEKGNSPLHF
TRBD1 | . | TRBJ1-6 | TRBV5-1 | TGCGCCAGCAGCTATCGGACAGGGGGCGAGTACTCACCCCTCCACTTT | CASSYRTGGEYSPLHF
TRBD1 | . | TRBJ2-7 | TRBV29-1 | TGCAGCGCCAAAGGGACAGGGAGCGAGCAGTACTTC | CSAKGTGSEQYF
. | few | TRBJ2-7 | TRBV28 | TGTGCCAGCAGTTTCGGCGGTCCGGGCCGGAACGAGCAGTACTTC | CASSFGGPGRNEQYF
. | . | TRBJ1-2 | TRBV10-3 | TGTGCCATCACCGAGGACACTACCTATGGCTACACCTTC | CAITEDTTYGYTF
. | . | TRBJ2-7 | TRBV7-2 | TGTGCCAGCAGCCCGCAGGGGAGACACGAGCAGTACTTC | CASSPQGRHEQYF
TRBD2 | . | TRBJ2-5 | TRBV2 | TGTGCCAGCAGTGCTAGAGATGTAAGGACTAGCGGGAGTAGGGAGACCCAGTACTTC | CASSARDVRTSGSRETQYF
. | . | TRBJ1-5 | TRBV19 | TGTGCCAGTAGTATTGGGGCCATCCCCCCCAATCAGCCCCAGCATTTT | CASSIGAIPPNQPQHF
. | . | TRBJ1-4 | TRBV7-8 | TGTGCCAGCACCAAAGGGGGGGGGTATGAAAAACTGTTTTTT | CASTKGGGYEKLFF
. | . | TRBJ2-2 | TRBV14 | TGTGCCAGCGCCTGGGCCCGGGAGACCGGGGAGCTGTTTTTT | CASAWARETGELFF
TRBD2 | many | TRBJ2-5 | TRBV7-3 | TGTGCCAGCAGCCCCCTAGCGGGAGCTACGGAGACCCAGTACTTC | CASSPLAGATETQYF
. | many | TRBJ2-7 | TRBV7-6 | TGTGCCAGCAGCTCCCCCTTAGCCGGTTCGGGCGAGCAGTACTTC | CASSSPLAGSGEQYF
. | many | TRBJ2-7 | TRBV25-1 | TGTGCCAGCGGGGAGATACTAGAGCAGTACTTC | CASGEILEQYF
. | . | TRBJ1-1 | TRBV2 | TGTGCCAGCAGTGAGTCGGGGCAGTTCACTGAAGCTTTCTTT | CASSESGQFTEAFF
. | many | TRBJ2-5 | TRBV4-2 | TGTGCCAGCAGCCATCTTCCGCGGTCCCAAGAGACCCAGTACTTC | CASSHLPRSQETQYF
. | many | TRBJ2-5 | TRBV28 | TGTGCCATAGGGACGGAAGAGACCCAGTACTTC | CAIGTEETQYF
TRBD2 | . | TRBJ2-5 | TRBV5-5 | TGTGCCAGCAGCTCCCCCACCGGACTAGCCTATGAGACCCAGTACTTC | CASSSPTGLAYETQYF
. | few | TRBJ1-2 | TRBV11-2 | TGTGCCAGCAGCCGCCGAATAACAGGGCAGTCAAACTCTGGCTACACCTTC | CASSRRITGQSNSGYTF
. | . | TRBJ1-5 | TRBV5-6 | TGTGCCAGCAGCCGGGCGGGGGAGGGTCAGCCCCAGCATTTT | CASSRAGEGQPQHF